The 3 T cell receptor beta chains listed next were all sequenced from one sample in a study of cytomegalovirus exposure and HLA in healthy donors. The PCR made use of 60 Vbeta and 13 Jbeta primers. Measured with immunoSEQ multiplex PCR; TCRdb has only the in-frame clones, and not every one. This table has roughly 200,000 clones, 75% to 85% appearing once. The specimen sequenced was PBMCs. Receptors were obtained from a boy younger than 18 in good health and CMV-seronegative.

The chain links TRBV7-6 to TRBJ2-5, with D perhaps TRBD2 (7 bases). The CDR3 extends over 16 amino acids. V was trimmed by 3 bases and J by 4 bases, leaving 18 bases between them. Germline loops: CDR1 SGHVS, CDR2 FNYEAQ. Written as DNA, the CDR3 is TGTGCCAGCAGCTTGGGGGGGGGCGGGAGCCGAGAGACCCAGTACTTC. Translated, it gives CASSLGGGGSRETQYF.

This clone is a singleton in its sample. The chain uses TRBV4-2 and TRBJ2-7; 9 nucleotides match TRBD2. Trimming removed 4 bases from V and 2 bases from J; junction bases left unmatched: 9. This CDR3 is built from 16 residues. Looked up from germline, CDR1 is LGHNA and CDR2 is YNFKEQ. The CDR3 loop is CASSPSQVAGAYEQYF. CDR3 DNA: TGTGCCAGCAGCCCTTCCCAGGTAGCGGGGGCCTACGAGCAGTACTTC.

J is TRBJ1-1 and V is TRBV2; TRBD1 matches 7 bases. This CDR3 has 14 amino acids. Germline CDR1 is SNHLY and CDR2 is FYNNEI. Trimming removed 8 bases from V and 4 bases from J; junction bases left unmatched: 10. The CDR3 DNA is TGTGCCAGCTGCACAGGGGATCGGGGCACTGAAGCTTTCTTT. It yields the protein CASCTGDRGTEAFF.